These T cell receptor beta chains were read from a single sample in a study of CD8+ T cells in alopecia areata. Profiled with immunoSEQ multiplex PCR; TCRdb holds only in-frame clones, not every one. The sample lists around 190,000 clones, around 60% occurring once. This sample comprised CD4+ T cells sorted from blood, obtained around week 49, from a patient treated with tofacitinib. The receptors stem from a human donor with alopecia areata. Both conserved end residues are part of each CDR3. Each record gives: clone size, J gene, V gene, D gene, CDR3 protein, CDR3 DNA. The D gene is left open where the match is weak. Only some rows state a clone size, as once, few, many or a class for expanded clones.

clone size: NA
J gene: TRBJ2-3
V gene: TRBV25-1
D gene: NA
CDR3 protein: CASGSGPKSTDTQYF
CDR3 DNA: TGTGCCAGCGGATCGGGACCTAAAAGCACAGATACGCAGTATTTT

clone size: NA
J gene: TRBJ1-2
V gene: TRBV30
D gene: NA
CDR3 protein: CAWSVRGYGYTF
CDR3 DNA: TGTGCCTGGAGTGTGAGGGGATATGGCTACACCTTC

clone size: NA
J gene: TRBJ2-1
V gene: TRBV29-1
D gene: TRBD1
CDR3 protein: CSVEDRLSYNEQFF
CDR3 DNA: TGCAGCGTTGAGGACAGGCTCTCCTACAATGAGCAGTTCTTC

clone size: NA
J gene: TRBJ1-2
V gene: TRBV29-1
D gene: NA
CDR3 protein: CSVEPGRNFYGYTF
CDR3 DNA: TGCAGCGTTGAACCCGGGCGGAACTTCTATGGCTACACCTTC

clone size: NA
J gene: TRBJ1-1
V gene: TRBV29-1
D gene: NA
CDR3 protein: CSVAHDTRNTEAFF
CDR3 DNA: TGCAGCGTTGCGCACGACACCAGGAACACTGAAGCTTTCTTT

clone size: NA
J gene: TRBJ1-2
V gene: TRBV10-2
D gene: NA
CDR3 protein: CASHTGGTNYGYTF
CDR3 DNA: TGCGCCAGTCACACAGGCGGCACTAACTATGGCTACACCTTC

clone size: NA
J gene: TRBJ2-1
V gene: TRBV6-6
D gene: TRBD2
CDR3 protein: CASSPPRGGSGSEQFF
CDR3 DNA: TGTGCCAGCAGTCCCCCTCGGGGGGGCTCGGGGAGTGAGCAGTTCTTC

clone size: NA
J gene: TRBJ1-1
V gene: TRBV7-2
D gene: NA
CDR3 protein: CASSWKGEAFF
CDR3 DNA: TGTGCCAGCAGTTGGAAGGGGGAAGCTTTCTTT

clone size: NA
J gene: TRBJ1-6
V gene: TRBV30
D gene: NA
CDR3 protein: CAWGPDLRSPLHF
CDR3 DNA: TGTGCCTGGGGCCCGGATCTTCGTTCACCCCTCCACTTT

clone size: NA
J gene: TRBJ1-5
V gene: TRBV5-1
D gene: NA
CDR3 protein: CASSQDGRDQPQHF
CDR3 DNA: TGCGCCAGCAGCCAGGACGGAAGAGATCAGCCCCAGCATTTT

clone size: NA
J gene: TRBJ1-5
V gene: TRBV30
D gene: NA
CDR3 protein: CAWSSGMGNQPQHF
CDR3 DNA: TGTGCCTGGAGTTCGGGGATGGGCAATCAGCCCCAGCATTTT

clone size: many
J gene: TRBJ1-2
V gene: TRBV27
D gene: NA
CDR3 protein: CASSFEGNYGYTF
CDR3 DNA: TGTGCCAGCAGTTTCGAGGGTAACTATGGCTACACCTTC

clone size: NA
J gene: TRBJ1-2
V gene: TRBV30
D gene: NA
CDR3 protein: CAWSAAPGYTF
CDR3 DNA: TGTGCCTGGAGTGCGGCGCCCGGCTACACCTTC

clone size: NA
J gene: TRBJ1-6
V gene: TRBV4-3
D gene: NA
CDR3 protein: CASSQVSENSPLHF
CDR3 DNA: TGCGCCAGCAGCCAAGTCTCAGAGAATTCACCCCTCCACTTT

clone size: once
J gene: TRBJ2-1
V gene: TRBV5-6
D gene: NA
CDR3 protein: CASSLRDEQFF
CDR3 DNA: TGTGCCAGCAGCCTCCGGGACGAGCAGTTCTTC

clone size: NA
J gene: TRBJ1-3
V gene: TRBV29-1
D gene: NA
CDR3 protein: CSASDSGNTIYF
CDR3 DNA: TGCAGCGCCAGCGATTCTGGAAACACCATATATTTT

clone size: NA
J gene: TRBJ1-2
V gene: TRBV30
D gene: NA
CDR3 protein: CAWSSANYGYTF
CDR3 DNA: TGTGCCTGGAGTTCCGCTAACTATGGCTACACCTTC

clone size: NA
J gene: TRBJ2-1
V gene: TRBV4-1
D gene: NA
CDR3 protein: CASSPTPTSARQGSYNEQFF
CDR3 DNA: TGCGCCAGCAGCCCCACCCCGACAAGTGCTCGGCAGGGTAGCTACAATGAGCAGTTCTTC

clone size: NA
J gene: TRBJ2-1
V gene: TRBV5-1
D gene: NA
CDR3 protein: CASSLGWGAMDEQFF
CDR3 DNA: TGCGCCAGCAGCTTGGGATGGGGGGCGATGGATGAGCAGTTCTTC

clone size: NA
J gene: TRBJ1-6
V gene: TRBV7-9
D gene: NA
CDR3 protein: CASTMDSFNSPLHF
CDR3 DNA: TGTGCCAGCACCATGGACAGCTTTAATTCACCCCTCCACTTT

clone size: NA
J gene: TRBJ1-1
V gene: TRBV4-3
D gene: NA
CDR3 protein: CASSQYRESEAFF
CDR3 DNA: TGCGCCAGCAGCCAATACCGGGAGTCTGAAGCTTTCTTT

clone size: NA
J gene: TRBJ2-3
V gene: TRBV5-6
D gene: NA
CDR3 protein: CASSLGPPSADTQYF
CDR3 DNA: TGTGCCAGCAGCTTGGGGCCACCTAGCGCAGATACGCAGTATTTT

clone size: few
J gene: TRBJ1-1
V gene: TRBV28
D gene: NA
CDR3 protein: CASSSLGVEAFF
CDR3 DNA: TGTGCCAGCAGTTCCCTTGGTGTGGAGGCTTTCTTT

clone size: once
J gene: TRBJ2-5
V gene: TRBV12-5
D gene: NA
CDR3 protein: CASGSGLGETQYF
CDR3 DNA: TGTGCTAGTGGTTCAGGTCTCGGGGAGACCCAGTACTTC

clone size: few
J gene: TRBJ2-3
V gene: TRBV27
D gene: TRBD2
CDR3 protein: CASSLGLAGSTDTQYF
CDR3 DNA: TGTGCCAGCAGTTTGGGGCTAGCGGGGAGCACAGATACGCAGTATTTT

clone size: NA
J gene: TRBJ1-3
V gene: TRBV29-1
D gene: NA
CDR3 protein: CSVDGGNTIYF
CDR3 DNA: TGCAGCGTCGACGGAGGAAACACCATATATTTT

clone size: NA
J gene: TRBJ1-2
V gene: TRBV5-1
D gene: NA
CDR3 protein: CASSLVGSDYGYTF
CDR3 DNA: TGCGCCAGCAGCTTGGTAGGCTCTGACTATGGCTACACCTTC

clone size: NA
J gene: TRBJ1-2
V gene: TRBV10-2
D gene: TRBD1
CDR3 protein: CASGQGEGYTF
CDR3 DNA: TGCGCCAGCGGACAGGGTGAGGGCTACACCTTC